The following is a T cell receptor (beta chain) sequence with its context. The antigen remains undetermined. During the collection period, no donor immune events like infections were recorded. This CDR3 is 13 amino acids long. Germline V gene lookup returns CDR1 MDHEN and CDR2 SYDVKM. V was trimmed by 7 bases and J by 6 bases, leaving 12 bases between them. The source of the sample is a study of identifying expanded T cells in peripheral blood. Measured with immunoSEQ multiplex PCR; TCRdb has only the in-frame clones, and not every one. The sample yields 75,000 to 90,000 clones, around four fifths seen once. Broader study findings: Across healthy donors, higher total template counts meant significantly greater approximately two-week count variance. Technical replicates showed approximately 1.2 changed clones; about two weeks about 16.4; four weeks 19.

The rearrangement uses TRBV28 and TRBJ2-2; possible D gene TRBD1, 5 bases. Source material: blood. This clonotype was sampled from a person between 18 and 75 years old in good health. The CDR3 spells CASILRASGELFF. Here the CDR3 DNA reads TGTGCCAGCATCCTCAGGGCGTCCGGGGAGCTGTTTTTT.